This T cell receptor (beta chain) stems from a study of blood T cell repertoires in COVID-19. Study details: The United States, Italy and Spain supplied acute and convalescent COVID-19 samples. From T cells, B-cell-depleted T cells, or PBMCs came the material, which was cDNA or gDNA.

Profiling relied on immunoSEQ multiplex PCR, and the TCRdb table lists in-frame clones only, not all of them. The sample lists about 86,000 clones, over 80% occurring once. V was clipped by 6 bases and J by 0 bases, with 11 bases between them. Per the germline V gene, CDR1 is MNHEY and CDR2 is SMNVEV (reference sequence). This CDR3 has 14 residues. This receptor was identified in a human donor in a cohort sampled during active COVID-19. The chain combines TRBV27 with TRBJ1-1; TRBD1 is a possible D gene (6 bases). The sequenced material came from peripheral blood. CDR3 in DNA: TGTGCCAGCAGACCGACAGGAATGAACACTGAAGCTTTCTTT. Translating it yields CASRPTGMNTEAFF.